This TCR beta chain was identified during a study of cytomegalovirus exposure and HLA in healthy donors. Study-wide findings and caveats: Reportedly, fewer N-insertions than the 666-donor mean appeared in an Asian-associated ancestry cluster in a later analysis. When the data were analyzed later, several of the most significant clusters appeared to be linked to common viral pathogens.

With 4 bases clipped from V and 7 bases from J, the junction kept 5 bases outside the gene matches. The CDR3 consists of 13 residues. CDR1 and CDR2 (germline): SGHRS, YFSETQ. PCR amplification relied on 60 Vbeta primers (plus 13 Jbeta primers). The method was immunoSEQ multiplex PCR; TCRdb's version includes in-frame clones alone and lacks a portion of them. The sample lists 110,000 to 150,000 clones; 60% to 80% were seen once. Worth noting for this clone: Its target is not known. This sample includes further DNA sequences coding for the same CDR3.

The material sequenced was PBMCs. V and J are TRBV5-1 and TRBJ2-1, with TRBD2 identical over 7 bases. The receptor's source is a male donor in good health and CMV-seronegative. Written as DNA, the CDR3 is TGCGCCAGCAGCCCCCGGACTAGTAATGAGCAGTTCTTC. Translating gives CASSPRTSNEQFF.